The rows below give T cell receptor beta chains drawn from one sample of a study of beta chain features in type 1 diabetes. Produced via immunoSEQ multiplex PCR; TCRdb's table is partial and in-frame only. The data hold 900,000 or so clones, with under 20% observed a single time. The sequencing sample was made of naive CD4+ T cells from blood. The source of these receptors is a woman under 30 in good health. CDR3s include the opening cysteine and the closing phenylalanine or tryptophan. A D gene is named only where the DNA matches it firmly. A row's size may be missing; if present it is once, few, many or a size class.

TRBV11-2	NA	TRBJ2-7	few	TGTGCCAGCAGCTTAGTACAGGTCTACGAGCAGTACTTC	CASSLVQVYEQYF
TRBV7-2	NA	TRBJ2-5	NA	TGTGCCAGCAGCCAGAGACGGATCCAAGAGACCCAGTACTTC	CASSQRRIQETQYF
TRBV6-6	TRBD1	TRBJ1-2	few	TGTGCCAGCAGTCGTACAGGGGTAGACGGCTACACCTTC	CASSRTGVDGYTF
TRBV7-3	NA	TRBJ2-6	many	TGTGCCAGCAGCTTAACGGGGTACTCTGGGGCCAACGTCCTGACTTTC	CASSLTGYSGANVLTF
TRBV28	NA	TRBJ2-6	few	TGTGCCAGCAGTTTAGGAGGGTCTGGGGCCAACGTCCTGACTTTC	CASSLGGSGANVLTF
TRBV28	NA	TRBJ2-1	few	TGTGCCAGCAGTCTGACTAGTTTTGAGCAGTTCTTC	CASSLTSFEQFF
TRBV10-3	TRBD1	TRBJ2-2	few	TGTGCCATCAGGCCTGGGACAGCGAACACCGGGGAGCTGTTTTTT	CAIRPGTANTGELFF
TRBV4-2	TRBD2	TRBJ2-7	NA	TGTGCCAGCAGCCCACTAACCATAGCGGGAGGGCTTTGGGCGAAGTCGGGGTACGAGCAGTACTTC	CASSPLTIAGGLWAKSGYEQYF
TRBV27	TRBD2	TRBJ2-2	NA	TGTGCCAGCGGGAAGAGCGGGAGTGTCCCCGGGGAGCTGTTTTTT	CASGKSGSVPGELFF
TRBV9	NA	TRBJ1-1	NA	TGTGCCAGCAGCGTAGAAGCCTGGAACACTGAAGCTTTCTTT	CASSVEAWNTEAFF
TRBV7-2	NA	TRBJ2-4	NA	TGTGCCAGCAGCTTAGGAGTATCAACCAAAAACATTCAGTACTTC	CASSLGVSTKNIQYF
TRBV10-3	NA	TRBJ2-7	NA	TGTGCCATCAGTGAGTCGAGGGCCGGCGAGCAGTACTTC	CAISESRAGEQYF
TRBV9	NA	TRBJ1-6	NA	TGTGCCAGCAGCCAGGCTAATTCACCCCTCCACTTT	CASSQANSPLHF
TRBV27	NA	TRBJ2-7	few	TGTGCCAGCAGGGGATCGGGCGAGCAGTACTTC	CASRGSGEQYF
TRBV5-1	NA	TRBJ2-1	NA	TGCGCCAGCAGCTTGTGGTCCTACAATGAGCAGTTCTTC	CASSLWSYNEQFF
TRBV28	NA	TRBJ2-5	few	TGTGCCAGCACAGCCGGGACCGCTTTAGTCCAGTACTTC	CASTAGTALVQYF
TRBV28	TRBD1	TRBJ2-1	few	TGTGCCAGCAGTTTTAGGGACAGTAAGCAGTTCTTC	CASSFRDSKQFF
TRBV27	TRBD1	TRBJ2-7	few	TGTGCCAGCAGGGGAACAGGGGCTACCTACGAGCAGTACTTC	CASRGTGATYEQYF
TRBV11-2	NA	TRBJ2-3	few	TGTGCCAGCTCAGGACAGGGAGGGGATACGCAGTATTTT	CASSGQGGDTQYF
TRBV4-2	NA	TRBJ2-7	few	TGTGCCAGCAGCCAAGACTTTAGCTCCTACGAGCAGTACTTC	CASSQDFSSYEQYF
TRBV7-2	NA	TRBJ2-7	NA	TGTGCCAGCAGCTTAGTGTCGTCCAGCTACGAGCAGTACTTC	CASSLVSSSYEQYF
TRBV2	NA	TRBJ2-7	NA	TGTGCCAGCGTGAAGGAAAAGTTAAAGAGTTCGAAGCAGTACTTC	CASVKEKLKSSKQYF
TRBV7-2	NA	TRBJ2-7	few	TGTGCCAGCAGCCCTAGGCCCGACTCCTACGAGCAGTACTTC	CASSPRPDSYEQYF
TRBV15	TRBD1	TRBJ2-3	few	TGTGCCACCAGCAGGGGACAGTTAGGAGATACGCAGTATTTT	CATSRGQLGDTQYF
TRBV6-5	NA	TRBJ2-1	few	TGTGCCAGCAGCCAGGGGGGAAATGAGCAGTTCTTC	CASSQGGNEQFF
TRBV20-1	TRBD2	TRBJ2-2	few	TGCAGTGCGCGGGGGGTCGGGGAGCTGTTTTTT	CSARGVGELFF
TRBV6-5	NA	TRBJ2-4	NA	TGTGCCAGCAGTTATGAGACAGTCGGTGTGAACATTCAGTACTTC	CASSYETVGVNIQYF
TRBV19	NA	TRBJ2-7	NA	TGTGCCAGTAGTCGTCAGAAAAGCTCCTACGAGCAGTACTTC	CASSRQKSSYEQYF
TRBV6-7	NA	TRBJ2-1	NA	TGTGCCAGCAGTTACTGCACCGTCTCCTACAATGAGCAGTTCTTC	CASSYCTVSYNEQFF
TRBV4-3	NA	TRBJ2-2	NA	TGCGCCAGCAGCCAAGTAGGTGGACGAGGGGAGCTGTTTTTT	CASSQVGGRGELFF
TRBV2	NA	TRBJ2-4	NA	TGTGCCAGCACCCTACAGGGCTTGGACAAAAACATTCAGTACTTC	CASTLQGLDKNIQYF
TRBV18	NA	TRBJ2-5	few	TGTGCCAGCTCACCTCGCGAAGAGACCCAGTACTTC	CASSPREETQYF
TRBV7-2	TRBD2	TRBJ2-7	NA	TGTGCCAGCAGCTTATATCTAGCGGGAGGGCCACCCTACGAGCAGTACTTC	CASSLYLAGGPPYEQYF
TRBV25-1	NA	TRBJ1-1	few	TGTGCCAGCAGTGAACCGGGCAGGCCACAAGCTTTCTTT	CASSEPGRPQAFF
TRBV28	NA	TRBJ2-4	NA	TGTGCCAGCAGTTTAAGGCCGAGACTGGCCAAAAACATTCAGTACTTC	CASSLRPRLAKNIQYF
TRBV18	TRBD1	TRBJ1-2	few	TGTGCCAGCTCACCGAGGGGGATGGAGGGGGCGACTGGCTACACCTTC	CASSPRGMEGATGYTF
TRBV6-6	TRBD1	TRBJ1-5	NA	TGTGCCAGCAGTTACGCCTTGACAGGGGGCCAGCCCCAGCATTTT	CASSYALTGGQPQHF
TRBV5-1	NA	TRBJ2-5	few	TGCGCCAGCGCCCCACAGGTTGGGGTACAAGAGACCCAGTACTTC	CASAPQVGVQETQYF
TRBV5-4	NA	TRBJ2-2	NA	TGTGCCAGCAGCCTACGCGGGGAGCTGTTTTTT	CASSLRGELFF
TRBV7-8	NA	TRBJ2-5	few	TGTGCCAGCAGCTCCGGTAGGGAGACCCAGTACTTC	CASSSGRETQYF